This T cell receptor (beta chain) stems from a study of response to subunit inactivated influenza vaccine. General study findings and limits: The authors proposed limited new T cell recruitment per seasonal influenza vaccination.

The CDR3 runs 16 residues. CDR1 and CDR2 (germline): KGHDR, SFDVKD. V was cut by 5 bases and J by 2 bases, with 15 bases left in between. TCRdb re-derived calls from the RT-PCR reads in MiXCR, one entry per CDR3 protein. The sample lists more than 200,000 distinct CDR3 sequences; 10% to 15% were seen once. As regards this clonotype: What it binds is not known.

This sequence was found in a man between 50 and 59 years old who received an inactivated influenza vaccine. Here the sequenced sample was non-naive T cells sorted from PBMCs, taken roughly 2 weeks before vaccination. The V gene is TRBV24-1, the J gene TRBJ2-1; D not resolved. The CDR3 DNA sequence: TGTGCCACCAGTGCAGGCAGAAATAACCCCTACAATGAGCAGTTCTTC. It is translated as CATSAGRNNPYNEQFF.